This T cell receptor beta chain came from a study of identical twins. Germline V CDR1 and CDR2: LNHDA, SQIVND (reference sequence). After removal of 5 bases from V and 4 bases from J, the junction contained 11 bases not matched to a gene. The CDR3 spans 17 residues. In this sample, this clonotype turned up a few times. No antigen is known for it. Template switching supplied a universal primer site; unique molecular identifiers were carried on the cDNA. TCRdb reprocessed the 5' RACE reads via MiXCR and lists one record per CDR3 protein. The data show about 100,000 distinct CDR3 sequences, 4.5% to 6.5% seen once. Study-wide points: Fewer insertions characterized abundant cord blood beta clonotypes, whereas memory repertoires showed none. The models gave estimates that fell short of the out-of-frame TCR alpha sharing seen in monozygotic twins. With beta out-of-frame sequences, excess sharing by twins was weaker.

This sequence was found in a woman between 45 and 65 years old in good health. Sequences were obtained from memory T cells sorted from blood. The rearrangement links TRBV19 to TRBJ1-2; TRBD1 agrees at 12 bases. The CDR3 here is CASSSHDRDRGPYGYTF. CDR3 coding DNA: TGTGCCAGTAGTTCGCACGATCGGGACAGGGGGCCCTATGGCTACACCTTC.